A selection of T cell receptor beta chains follows, all from one sample in a study of T cell repertoires in cytomegalovirus infection. Antigens for these TCRs are unknown. TCRdb fed the reads into MiXCR, producing one record per CDR3 protein. The repertoire holds roughly 500,000 distinct CDR3 sequences, 42% seen once, with 43% in the top ten. Sample: cultured PBMCs, taken from culture after CMV antigen stimulation. The receptor source for this set is a human donor in good health (CMV status not recorded). Some clones in this sample may be carry-over from other donors' samples. CDR3s include the opening cysteine and the closing phenylalanine or tryptophan. D genes are given only for firm matches. The listing skips clone size in some rows; elsewhere it reads once, few, many or a size class.

J	D	length	size	V	CDR3	DNA
TRBJ2-7	TRBD1	17	few	TRBV7-2	CASSLGPAGQGRYEQYF	TGTGCCAGCAGCTTAGGTCCGGCGGGACAGGGGAGGTACGAGCAGTACTTC
TRBJ2-7	.	11	.	TRBV29-1	CSVGLSYEQYF	TGCAGCGTTGGACTTTCCTACGAGCAGTACTTC
TRBJ2-1	.	19	few	TRBV23-1	CASSPTFAGGPSSYNEQFF	TGCGCCAGCAGCCCGACTTTTGCCGGGGGTCCGAGCTCCTACAATGAGCAGTTCTTC
TRBJ1-1	.	13	few	TRBV4-2	CASSQLPPREAFF	TGTGCCAGCAGCCAACTCCCCCCGAGGGAGGCTTTCTTT
TRBJ2-7	.	14	.	TRBV29-1	CSVGMDSASYEQYF	TGCAGCGTTGGGATGGACAGTGCCTCCTACGAGCAGTACTTC
TRBJ2-2	.	15	.	TRBV4-1	CASSQDGGNTGELFF	TGCGCCAGCAGCCAAGACGGGGGGAACACCGGGGAGCTGTTTTTT
TRBJ2-7	TRBD2	15	.	TRBV7-9	CASSLATSIYYEQYF	TGTGCCAGCAGCTTAGCGACTAGCATTTACTACGAGCAGTACTTC
TRBJ2-3	.	12	.	TRBV20-1	CSARSDTDTQYF	TGCAGTGCTAGGAGCGACACAGATACGCAGTATTTT
TRBJ2-5	.	16	few	TRBV7-2	CASSLARGASLRTQYF	TGTGCCAGCAGCTTAGCGAGAGGGGCGTCCCTCAGGACCCAGTACTTC
TRBJ2-3	.	17	.	TRBV4-1	CASSHPSMGASTDTQYF	TGCGCCAGCAGCCATCCCTCGATGGGTGCTAGCACAGATACGCAGTATTTT
TRBJ2-1	TRBD2	18	.	TRBV4-2	CASSFRLAGGPAYNEQFF	TGTGCCAGCAGCTTCCGACTAGCGGGGGGCCCAGCCTACAATGAGCAGTTCTTC
TRBJ2-7	TRBD2	16	few	TRBV7-2	CASSRGRRYTVDEQYF	TGTGCCAGCAGCCGCGGGAGGCGATACACGGTAGACGAGCAGTACTTC
TRBJ1-5	.	13	.	TRBV6-2/TRBV6-3	CASSEDGNQPQHF	TGTGCCAGCAGTGAAGACGGAAATCAGCCCCAGCATTTT
TRBJ2-1	TRBD1	15	.	TRBV6-2/TRBV6-3	CASEDGDSSYNEQFF	TGTGCCAGCGAAGATGGGGACAGCTCCTACAATGAGCAGTTCTTC
TRBJ2-5	TRBD2	18	.	TRBV13	CASSLNSGRAGDQETQYF	TGTGCCAGCAGCCTCAATAGCGGGAGGGCCGGGGACCAAGAGACCCAGTACTTC
TRBJ2-7	.	13	.	TRBV20-1	CSARDPVGGEQYF	TGCAGTGCTAGAGATCCTGTAGGGGGGGAGCAGTACTTC
TRBJ2-3	.	15	few	TRBV7-2	CASSLVPQGADTQYF	TGTGCCAGCAGCTTAGTTCCCCAGGGTGCAGATACGCAGTATTTT
TRBJ2-1	.	14	few	TRBV20-1	CSAGRDTDYNEQFF	TGCAGTGCTGGACGGGACACCGATTACAATGAGCAGTTCTTC
TRBJ1-5	.	14	.	TRBV18	CASSPVYRNQPQHF	TGTGCCAGCTCACCGGTTTACAGGAATCAGCCCCAGCATTTT
TRBJ2-6	.	19	.	TRBV15	CATSREWQGTPSGANVLTF	TGTGCCACCAGCAGAGAGTGGCAGGGGACCCCATCTGGGGCCAACGTCCTGACTTTC
TRBJ2-2	.	14	.	TRBV7-2	CASTVKGNTGELFF	TGTGCCAGCACGGTGAAGGGGAACACCGGGGAGCTGTTTTTT
TRBJ1-4	.	17	.	TRBV5-5	CASSFGTGFATYEKLFF	TGTGCCAGCAGCTTTGGAACAGGGTTTGCCACCTACGAAAAACTGTTTTTT
TRBJ1-2	.	12	.	TRBV5-4	CASSLDRETYTF	TGTGCCAGCAGCTTGGACAGGGAAACCTACACCTTC
TRBJ2-1	TRBD2	22	many	TRBV7-2	CASSLPIGRAETSGSSYNEQFF	TGTGCCAGCAGCTTACCCATTGGACGAGCCGAGACTAGCGGGAGCTCCTACAATGAGCAGTTCTTC
TRBJ2-7	.	12	few	TRBV20-1	CSARRGAYEQYF	TGCAGTGCTAGACGGGGCGCCTACGAGCAGTACTTC
TRBJ2-1	.	19	.	TRBV11-2	CASSLRVESLGGSYNEQFF	TGTGCCAGCAGCCTTAGGGTCGAGAGTCTTGGGGGCTCCTACAATGAGCAGTTCTTC
TRBJ2-1	.	15	.	TRBV11-2	CASSLNRASYNEQFF	TGTGCCAGCAGCTTAAATAGGGCCTCCTACAATGAGCAGTTCTTC
TRBJ2-7	.	14	.	TRBV2	CASRGPSNSYEQYF	TGTGCCAGCAGGGGTCCATCAAACTCCTACGAGCAGTACTTC
TRBJ2-2	.	13	.	TRBV20-1	CSADSPRTGELFF	TGCAGTGCTGACAGCCCGCGGACCGGGGAGCTGTTTTTT
TRBJ2-1	TRBD2	16	once	TRBV7-6	CASSPELAGEPNEQFF	TGTGCCAGCAGCCCGGAGCTAGCGGGAGAACCCAATGAGCAGTTCTTC
TRBJ2-3	.	13	few	TRBV7-2	CASSTPGAGTQYF	TGTGCCAGCAGCACACCGGGAGCCGGTACGCAGTATTTT
TRBJ2-1	.	17	few	TRBV7-2	CASSLWGTANSYNEQFF	TGTGCCAGCAGCTTATGGGGCACCGCGAACTCCTACAATGAGCAGTTCTTC
TRBJ1-1	.	13	.	TRBV30	CAWTRGDNTEAFF	TGTGCCTGGACTAGGGGTGATAACACTGAAGCTTTCTTT
TRBJ2-7	.	16	.	TRBV6-2/TRBV6-3	CASSYPLKGRKYEQYF	TGTGCCAGCAGTTACCCGTTGAAAGGGAGGAAGTACGAGCAGTACTTC
TRBJ1-4	TRBD1	16	.	TRBV4-3	CASSQTGGATNEKLFF	TGCGCCAGCAGCCAGACAGGGGGGGCAACTAATGAAAAACTGTTTTTT
TRBJ1-1	.	15	.	TRBV4-1	CASSQDRGVNTEAFF	TGCGCCAGCAGCCAAGATCGCGGGGTGAACACTGAAGCTTTCTTT
TRBJ2-6	.	13	.	TRBV6-2/TRBV6-3	CAGGISGANVLTF	TGTGCCGGGGGAATCTCTGGGGCCAACGTCCTGACTTTC